The entry below gives a single TCR beta chain sequence along with its context. Its antigen remains unknown. The sample belongs to a study of T cell responses to AZD1222 COVID-19 vaccine. Produced via immunoSEQ multiplex PCR; TCRdb's table is partial and in-frame only. The sample holds 90,000 to 150,000 clones, around 90% seen once. Germline V gene lookup returns CDR1 MGHDK and CDR2 SYGVNS. This CDR3 comprises 14 residues. Between the trimmed V and J ends, which lost 5 bases and 2 bases, there was a span of 10 bases. Findings and limits, study-wide: The study identified only 6 or 7 AZD1222 recipients as seropositive at baseline.

Here the sequenced sample was peripheral blood, taken 28 days after the second AZD1222 dose. The clonotype originates from an adult who received the AZD1222 COVID-19 vaccine. This sequence joins TRBV25-1 and TRBJ2-1; no definite D call. The CDR3: CASSLDLAYNEQFF. The CDR3 DNA sequence: TGTGCCAGCAGTTTAGACCTGGCCTACAATGAGCAGTTCTTC.